This T cell receptor (beta chain) was captured by sequencing in a study of beta chain features in type 1 diabetes. Overall study context: Cell yields, gender and age were comparable in patients and healthy donors. Study results and caveats: TCRB CDR3s from Type 1 diabetes patients were moderately but significantly shorter in all four CD4+ subsets. Type 1 diabetes patients showed fewer insertions and more deletions at VDJ junctions. PCR might pick shorter templates more often, in the same way for patients and controls.

The isolated RNA, all of it, was reverse transcribed, so expressed TCRB transcripts were what got sequenced. Each sample of naive, central memory or regulatory T cells had, on average, approximately 4 million reads. Generated by immunoSEQ multiplex PCR, the TCRdb table keeps only in-frame clones and is missing some. The sample lists some 640,000 clones, about an eighth seen once, with just under 0.04% in the top ten. This clone was seen a handful of times. Antigen unknown. Germline V gives CDR1 KGHSH, CDR2 LQKENI. The length of the CDR3 is 14 residues. V shed 3 bases and J shed 2 bases, with 9 bases lying between them.

The chain is built from TRBV18 and TRBJ2-3; D unresolved. This TCR was recovered from a man between 18 and 35 years old with type 1 diabetes. The sequencing input was naive CD4+ T cells from blood. The CDR3 nucleotides read TGTGCCAGCTCACCCACTACTGCCACAGATACGCAGTATTTT. Translating gives CASSPTTATDTQYF. The full variable domain, in which reference TRBV18 and TRBJ2-3 provide the parts outside the CDR3, is NAGVMQNPRHLVRRRGQEARLRCSPMKGHSHVYWYRQLPEEGLKFMVYLQKENIIDESGMPKERFSAEFPKEGPSILRIQQVVRGDSAAYFCASSPTTATDTQYFGPGTRLTVL.